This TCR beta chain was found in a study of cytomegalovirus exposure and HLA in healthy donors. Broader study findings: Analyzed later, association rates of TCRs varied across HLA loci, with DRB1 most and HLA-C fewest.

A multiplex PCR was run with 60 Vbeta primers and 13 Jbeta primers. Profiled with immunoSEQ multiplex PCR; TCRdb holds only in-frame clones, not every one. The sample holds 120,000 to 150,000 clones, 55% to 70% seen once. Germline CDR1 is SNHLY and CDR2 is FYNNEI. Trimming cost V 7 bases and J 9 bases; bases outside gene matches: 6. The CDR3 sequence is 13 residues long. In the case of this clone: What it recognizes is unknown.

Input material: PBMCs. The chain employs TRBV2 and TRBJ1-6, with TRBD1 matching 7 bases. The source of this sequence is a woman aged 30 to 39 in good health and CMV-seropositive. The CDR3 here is CASKDRLSSPLHF. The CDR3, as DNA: TGTGCCAGCAAGGACAGGTTGAGTTCACCCCTCCACTTT.